The sequence of this T cell receptor beta chain was determined in a study of T-cell reconstitution after alpha-beta-depleted transplantation in children. Preparing the TCRbeta library involved the use of unique molecular identifiers. TCRdb fed the PCR reads into MiXCR, producing one record per CDR3 protein. The data contain approximately 420,000 distinct CDR3 sequences, approximately 10% of them singletons. This clonotype occurred a few times. The starting material was PBMCs from the stem cell graft donor, obtained from the stem cell graft. The receptor was isolated from a human donor who donated a stem cell graft to a child with acute myeloid leukemia.

CDR3 residues: CSVEFGPNQPQHF. CDR3 in DNA: TGCAGCGTTGAGTTTGGCCCCAATCAGCCCCAGCATTTT. This chain joins TRBV29-1 and TRBJ1-5; no reliable D call. Trimming took off 3 bases at V and 3 bases at J, with 9 bases between the two ends. The CDR3 is made up of 13 amino acids. Per the germline V gene, CDR1 is SQVTM and CDR2 is ANQGSEA.